A single sample is the source of the 17 T cell receptor beta chains below, sequenced in a study of blood T cell repertoires in COVID-19. TCRdb's table, derived via immunoSEQ multiplex PCR, lists solely in-frame clones and lacks some. The sample carries more than 55,000 clones, under 85% recorded once. The specimen sequenced was peripheral blood. These receptors were taken from a woman aged 50 to 65 with active or convalescent COVID-19.

The chain is built from TRBV4-2 and TRBJ1-4; TRBD1 matches at 8 bases. The V gene end was trimmed by 4 bases and the J gene end by 1 base; junction bases not matched to a gene: 5. CDR3 length equals 16 residues. Germline V lookup: CDR1 LGHNA, CDR2 YNFKEQ. The CDR3 sequence: CASSRGQGGTNEKLFF. CDR3 DNA: TGTGCCAGCAGCCGCGGACAGGGCGGAACTAATGAAAAACTGTTTTTT.

The chain combines TRBV9 with TRBJ2-5; TRBD2 matches at 8 bases. V shed 0 bases and J 5 bases; nucleotides not matched to a gene: 6. The CDR3 spans 15 residues. The germline V gene has CDR1 SGDLS and CDR2 YYNGEE. The CDR3, as DNA: TGTGCCAGCAGCGTAGGGCCAACGGGAGGGGAGACCCAGTACTTC. This gives the protein CASSVGPTGGETQYF.

Notes on this clone: Other nucleotide sequences in the sample specify the same CDR3. The rearrangement joins TRBV6-5 to TRBJ1-1; weak D call: TRBD1 (6 bases). Germline V gives CDR1 MNHEY, CDR2 SVGAGI. V was shortened by 5 bases and J by 1 base, with 8 bases between the two germline ends. The CDR3 sequence is 13 residues long. CDR3 bases: TGTGCCAGCAGTAGGGGACAGAACACTGAAGCTTTCTTT. Residues: CASSRGQNTEAFF.

A single count supports this clone. The chain is built from TRBV7-2 and TRBJ2-7, with 7 bases lining up with TRBD1. This CDR3 spans 14 amino acids. Trimming at V came to 5 bases and at J to 5 bases, leaving 9 bases not matched to a gene. The germline V gene has CDR1 SGHTA and CDR2 FQGNSA. The CDR3 region is CASSQRQGWHEQYF. CDR3 coding DNA: TGTGCCAGCAGCCAACGACAGGGATGGCACGAGCAGTACTTC.

This clone has only a few counts. This rearrangement joins TRBV27 to TRBJ2-7, with 8 bases lining up with TRBD2. The CDR3 spans 17 residues. With 5 bases clipped from V and 2 bases from J, the junction kept 14 bases outside the gene matches. Per germline, CDR1 MNHEY and CDR2 SMNVEV (reference sequence). The CDR3 spells CASSPPSRAGGTYEQYF. The CDR3 DNA reads TGTGCCAGCAGTCCCCCCTCCCGGGCGGGAGGCACCTACGAGCAGTACTTC.

This clone was detected many times. The V and J genes are TRBV30 and TRBJ1-5; D is undetermined. CDR3 size: 13 residues. In germline, CDR1 is GTSNPN, CDR2 SVGIG (reference sequence). Trimming removed 0 bases at V and 3 bases at J, with 6 bases between. The CDR3 region is CAWSVAVNQPQHF. In DNA, the CDR3 is TGTGCCTGGAGTGTGGCAGTCAATCAGCCCCAGCATTTT.

V is TRBV12-3 or TRBV12-4 and J is TRBJ1-2; D may be TRBD1 (5 bases). V shed 7 bases and J shed 4 bases, with 7 bases lying between them. This CDR3 has 11 residues. The CDR3 coding sequence is TGTGCCAGCACTGACAGCTATGGCTACACCTTC. It specifies CASTDSYGYTF.

The chain's CDR3 is CASSSNLGQGALETQYF. CDR3 nucleotides: TGTGCCAGCAGCTCGAACCTCGGACAGGGGGCTTTGGAGACCCAGTACTTC. J is TRBJ2-5 and V is TRBV5-8, with 11 bases matching TRBD1. This CDR3 comprises 17 residues. V shed 3 bases, J shed 5 bases, and the junction held 12 bases outside the gene matches. Germline assignment: CDR1 SGHTS and CDR2 YDEGEE.

The chain couples TRBV18 to TRBJ1-2; TRBD1 is a possible D gene (6 bases). With 6 bases removed from V and 8 bases from J, the gap between germline ends came to 16 bases. Germline loops: CDR1 KGHSH, CDR2 LQKENI. This CDR3 has 13 residues. The CDR3 DNA follows: TGTGCCAGCTCCCCAGGGCAGGACAGCGGCTACACCTTC. It encodes CASSPGQDSGYTF. The complete variable domain, with remaining parts taken from reference TRBV18 and TRBJ1-2, reads NAGVMQNPRHLVRRRGQEARLRCSPMKGHSHVYWYRQLPEEGLKFMVYLQKENIIDESGMPKERFSAEFPKEGPSILRIQQVVRGDSAAYFCASSPGQDSGYTFGSGTRLTVV.

This clone has just a few counts. The V call is TRBV4-2, the J call TRBJ2-7; 7 nucleotides line up with TRBD1. The CDR3 has 15 residues. CDR1 is LGHNA, CDR2 YNFKEQ, per germline. The J segment lost 4 bases and the V segment lost 5 bases, leaving 11 bases of the junction unmatched. CDR3 loop: CASSYTTGPDYEQYF. The CDR3 coding sequence is TGTGCCAGCAGCTACACGACAGGGCCCGATTACGAGCAGTACTTC.

About this clone itself: One junction end disagrees with the germline gene, perhaps due to a read error. The V and J genes are TRBV19 and TRBJ1-4, with 9 bases aligning to TRBD1. The germline V gene has CDR1 LNHDA and CDR2 SQIVND (reference sequence). The CDR3 has 15 residues. CDR3 loop: CANSTGGVTNEKLFF. The CDR3 DNA is TGTGCCAATAGTACAGGGGGCGTAACTAATGAAAAACTGTTTTTT.

This clone has only a few counts. This chain connects TRBV19 to TRBJ2-2, with 10 bases aligning to TRBD2. V trimming: 7 bases; J trimming: 2 bases; junction bases outside the gene matches: 10. The CDR3 length is 17 residues. CDR1 LNHDA and CDR2 SQIVND come from the germline V gene (reference sequence). The CDR3 region is CASNGVLAGANTGELFF. Here the CDR3 DNA reads TGTGCCAGTAATGGGGTCCTAGCGGGAGCAAACACCGGGGAGCTGTTTTTT.

J is TRBJ1-4 and V is TRBV4-3; 7 bases align to TRBD1. Germline V gene data show CDR1 as LGHNA and CDR2 as YSLEER. V trimming: 0 bases; J trimming: 8 bases; junction bases outside the gene matches: 6. The CDR3 covers 15 residues. The CDR3 DNA reads TGCGCCAGCAGCCAAGATCAGGGACAGCAAGAAAAACTGTTTTTT. Translated, it gives CASSQDQGQQEKLFF.

The J gene is TRBJ2-1, the V gene TRBV30, with TRBD1 matching over 7 bases. This CDR3 has 11 amino acids. V was clipped by 5 bases and J by 15 bases; unmatched bases: 10. Germline values: CDR1 GTSNPN, CDR2 SVGIG (reference sequence). The CDR3 DNA reads TGTGCCTGGGGAAAAAAGGGGGCACGGTTCTTC. Protein product: CAWGKKGARFF.

The rearrangement joins TRBV6-1 to TRBJ2-1, with TRBD2 matching 10 bases. Germline values: CDR1 MNHNS, CDR2 SASEGT. V was pared by 3 bases and J by 6 bases, with 2 bases of the junction left unmatched. CDR3 length: 14 residues. The CDR3 here is CASSDTSGVNEQFF. The CDR3, as DNA: TGTGCCAGCAGTGATACTAGCGGGGTCAATGAGCAGTTCTTC.

The chain carries TRBV6-5 and TRBJ1-2, with a possible D match to TRBD1 (6 bases). Germline CDR1 is MNHEY and CDR2 is SVGAGI. The CDR3 sequence is 13 residues long. V lost 8 bases and J lost 6, with 16 bases in between. The CDR3 DNA reads as TGTGCCAGCGCAGGGGTCTACCTCGATGGCTACACCTTC. Its protein product is CASAGVYLDGYTF.

This clone came up a few times. This sample includes further DNA sequences coding for the same CDR3. This chain joins TRBV6-5 and TRBJ1-2, with 12 bases identical to TRBD1. The CDR3 has 14 amino acids. Germline CDR1 reads MNHEY; CDR2 reads SVGAGI. Trimming at V came to 6 bases and at J to 6 bases, leaving 5 bases not matched to a gene. As DNA, the CDR3 is TGTGCCAGCAGCAGCCGGGACAGGGGGCATGGCTACACCTTC. Residues: CASSSRDRGHGYTF.